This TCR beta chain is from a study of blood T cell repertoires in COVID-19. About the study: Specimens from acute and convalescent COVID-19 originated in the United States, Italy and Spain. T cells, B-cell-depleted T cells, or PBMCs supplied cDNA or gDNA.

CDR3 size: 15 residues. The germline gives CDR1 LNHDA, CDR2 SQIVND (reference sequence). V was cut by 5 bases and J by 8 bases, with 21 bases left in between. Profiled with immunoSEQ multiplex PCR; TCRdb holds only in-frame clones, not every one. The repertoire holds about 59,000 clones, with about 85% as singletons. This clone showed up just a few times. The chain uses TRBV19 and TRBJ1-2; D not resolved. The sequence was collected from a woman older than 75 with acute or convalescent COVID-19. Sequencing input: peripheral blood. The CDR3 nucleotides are TGTGCCAGTAGTGTCTCAGAAATCACCTTCGGGGGCTACACCTTC. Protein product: CASSVSEITFGGYTF.